Here is one T cell receptor beta chain with its context. Its target is unknown. The CDR3 has 16 amino acids. V trimming: 2 bases; J trimming: 7 bases; junction bases outside the gene matches: 11. Germline V gene lookup returns CDR1 MGHDK and CDR2 SYGVNS. The data were taken from a study of cytomegalovirus exposure and HLA in healthy donors. With 60 Vbeta and 13 Jbeta primers, the PCR was carried out. Repertoires were generated with immunoSEQ multiplex PCR, while TCRdb's copy carries only in-frame clones and drops some. This table has about 140,000 clones, about three quarters appearing once. Whole-study findings and limits: Sequence variants that were highly shared formed a cluster that was likely a sequencing artifact. Across HLA loci, a later analysis found differing TCR association rates, with DRB1 most and HLA-C fewest. Segments of the TCR beta V type were, in most cases, productive about 87% or about 30% of the time in an earlier analysis.

When sampled, the donors appeared nominally healthy, though they likely had unrecorded immune exposures. The sample taken for sequencing was PBMCs. The clonotype comes from a male donor in good health and CMV-seropositive. The chain uses TRBV25-1 and TRBJ2-5; 9 positions agree with TRBD1. The CDR3 DNA follows: TGTGCCAGCAGTGAACCGAGCGGGACAGGGCTTTGGACCCAGTACTTC. Translating gives CASSEPSGTGLWTQYF.